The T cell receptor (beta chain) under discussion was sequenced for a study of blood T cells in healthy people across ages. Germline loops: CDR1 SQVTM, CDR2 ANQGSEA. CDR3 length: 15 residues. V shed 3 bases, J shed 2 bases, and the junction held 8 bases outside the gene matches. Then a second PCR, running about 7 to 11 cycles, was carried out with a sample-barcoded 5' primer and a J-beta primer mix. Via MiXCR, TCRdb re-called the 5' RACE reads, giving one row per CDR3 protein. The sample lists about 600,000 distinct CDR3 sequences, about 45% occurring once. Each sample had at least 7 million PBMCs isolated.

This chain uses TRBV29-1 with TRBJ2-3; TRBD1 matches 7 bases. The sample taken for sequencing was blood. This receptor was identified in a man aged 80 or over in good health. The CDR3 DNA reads TGCAGCGTTGACCCACGGGACAGTACCACAGATACGCAGTATTTT. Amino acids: CSVDPRDSTTDTQYF.